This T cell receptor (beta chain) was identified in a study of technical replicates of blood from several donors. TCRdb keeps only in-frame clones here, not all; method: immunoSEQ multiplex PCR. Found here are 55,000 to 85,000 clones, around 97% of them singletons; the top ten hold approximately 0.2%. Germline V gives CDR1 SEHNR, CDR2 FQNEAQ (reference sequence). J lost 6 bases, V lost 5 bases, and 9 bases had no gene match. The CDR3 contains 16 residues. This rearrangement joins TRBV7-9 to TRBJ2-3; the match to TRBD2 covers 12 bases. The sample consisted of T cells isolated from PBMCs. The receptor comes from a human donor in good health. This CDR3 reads CASSVLAGGLMDTQYF. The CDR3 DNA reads TGTGCCAGCAGCGTACTAGCGGGAGGTCTCATGGATACGCAGTATTTT.